This T cell receptor (beta chain) originates from a study of human T cells and chemical hapten exposure. Study background: Across its roughly 22 weeks, the study gave patients weekly diphenylcyclopropenone doses to the scalp.

Trimming took off 5 bases at V and 5 bases at J, with 15 bases between the two ends. The CDR3 has 14 residues. The germline V gene has CDR1 SGHAT and CDR2 FQNNGV. As to time point: patch test 2, 6 weeks after DPC sensitization. Regarding treatment: therapeutic diphenylcyclopropenone sensitization with weekly scalp DPC. Notes on this clonotype: Its target is not known.

Study-wide results and limits: Since the donors had alopecia, their immune response may not be the same as that of healthy people. Expanded TCRs created a significantly greater count of big CDR3 similarity clusters than controls did.

The library put unique molecular identifiers onto individual cDNA molecules. In TCRdb, the RACE reads were re-called with MiXCR into one record per CDR3 protein. The sample has tens of thousands of distinct CDR3 sequences; just under 10% are singletons. Sample: whole blood, taken in connection with sensitization to the hapten diphenylcyclopropenone (DPC). This chain links TRBV11-2 with TRBJ1-1; D may be TRBD1 (6 bases). This receptor was identified in a woman aged 50 to 60 with alopecia areata. Some clones in this sample may be carry-over from other donors' samples. CDR3 in amino acids: CASSPGGLRTEAFF. The CDR3 DNA follows: TGTGCCAGCAGCCCGGGGGGGCTAAGAACTGAAGCTTTCTTT.